These 28 T cell receptor beta chains originate from one sample sequenced in a study of shared clonotypes between healthy human individuals. TCRdb keeps only in-frame clones here, not all; method: immunoSEQ multiplex PCR. The table records approximately 2,300,000 clones, roughly 90% of them present only once. The sequencing sample was made of naive CD4+ T cells from PBMCs. Subset meaning: CD45RA+ positively selected. These receptors were obtained from a man aged 18-30 years in good health. Some clones in this sample may be carry-over from other donors' samples.

This rearrangement joins TRBV6-5 to TRBJ2-7, with a weak D call TRBD2 (5 bases). The CDR3 totals 14 residues. Germline assignment: CDR1 MNHEY and CDR2 SVGAGI. The ends were cut back, 7 bases at V and 2 bases at J, with 15 bases in the middle. The CDR3 DNA sequence: TGTGCCAGCATTTCCCCGACGGGGACCTACGAGCAGTACTTC. Translation gives CASISPTGTYEQYF.

In this sample, this clone turned up once. The CDR3 region is CASSFALQAGGGTDTQYF. The CDR3 DNA reads TGCGCCAGCAGCTTTGCCCTACAAGCGGGAGGGGGCACAGATACGCAGTATTTT. The gene calls are TRBV5-1 and TRBJ2-3, with 10 bases lining up with TRBD2. The CDR3 is made up of 18 amino acids. Germline V gene sequence: CDR1 SGHRS, CDR2 YFSETQ. V lost 2 bases, J lost 1 base, and 10 bases stayed unmatched.

This rearrangement joins TRBV7-8 to TRBJ1-4; D is uncertain. This CDR3 comprises 15 residues. Trimming cost V 5 bases and J 6 bases, with 16 bases left between them. Germline loops: CDR1 SGHVS, CDR2 FQNEAQ. The CDR3 coding sequence is TGTGCCAGCAGCGCGGACCAGTTGGGGTATGAAAAACTGTTTTTT. It codes for CASSADQLGYEKLFF.

This rearrangement joins TRBV28 to TRBJ2-3, with D maybe TRBD1 (5 bases). The CDR3 spans 15 residues. Germline CDR1 reads MDHEN; CDR2 reads SYDVKM. V was trimmed by 0 bases and J by 6 bases, leaving 13 bases between them. CDR3 sequence (DNA): TGTGCCAGCAGTTTATGGATAGGGGCCATGGATACGCAGTATTTT. This encodes CASSLWIGAMDTQYF. Full variable domain (outside the CDR3, taken from reference TRBV28 and TRBJ2-3): DVKVTQSSRYLVKRTGEKVFLECVQDMDHENMFWYRQDPGLGLRLIYFSYDVKMKEKGDIPEGYSVSREKKERFSLILESASTNQTSMYLCASSLWIGAMDTQYFGPGTRLTVL.

This chain links TRBV7-2 with TRBJ1-5, with D unresolved. Trimming removed 4 bases at V and 6 bases at J, with 10 bases between. The CDR3 loop spans 13 amino acids. Germline CDR1 reads SGHTA; CDR2 reads FQGNSA. The CDR3 DNA reads as TGTGCCAGCAGCTCGACCAGGACTCAGCCCCAGCATTTT. Protein sequence: CASSSTRTQPQHF.

The chain couples TRBV7-2 to TRBJ2-1; 8 bases agree with TRBD2. Germline V CDR1 and CDR2: SGHTA, FQGNSA. This CDR3 spans 15 amino acids. V was clipped by 5 bases and J by 4 bases; unmatched bases: 7. DNA for the CDR3: TGTGCCAGCAGCCTCTTAGCGGGACTTTACAATGAGCAGTTCTTC. Translation gives CASSLLAGLYNEQFF.

The chain recombines TRBV19 with TRBJ2-7, with a tentative D call TRBD2 (6 bases). V lost 4 bases and J lost 2, with 12 bases in between. Germline CDR1 is LNHDA and CDR2 is SQIVND (reference sequence). The CDR3 runs to 14 residues. The CDR3 region is CASSTREAPYEQYF. CDR3 nucleotide sequence: TGTGCCAGTAGTACGAGGGAGGCCCCCTACGAGCAGTACTTC.

The rearrangement links TRBV19 to TRBJ2-5, with D perhaps matching TRBD1 or TRBD2 (5 bases each). The CDR3 contains 12 residues. Germline V gene lookup returns CDR1 LNHDA and CDR2 SQIVND (reference sequence). Trimming pared 5 bases from V and 4 bases from J, leaving 8 bases between. The CDR3 protein is CASSEGSETQYF. Written as DNA, the CDR3 is TGTGCCAGTAGTGAGGGGTCAGAGACCCAGTACTTC.

V gene TRBV9 combines with J gene TRBJ2-3; tentatively, D is TRBD1 (5 bases). Trimming cost V 0 bases and J 2 bases, with 19 bases left between them. The CDR3 spans 18 residues. The germline gives CDR1 SGDLS, CDR2 YYNGEE. CDR3 in DNA: TGTGCCAGCAGCGTAGTGCCCTCACAGGACCCCTTCACAGATACGCAGTATTTT. It codes for CASSVVPSQDPFTDTQYF.

The genes are TRBV5-1 and TRBJ2-3; weak D call: TRBD2 (5 bases). CDR3 length equals 14 residues. Germline assignment: CDR1 SGHRS and CDR2 YFSETQ. The germline V and J ends were trimmed by 0 bases and 7 bases, with 12 bases remaining between them. CDR3 amino acids: CASSLDFSGNTQYF. CDR3 sequence (DNA): TGCGCCAGCAGCTTGGACTTCTCGGGGAATACGCAGTATTTT. The variable domain in full, completed from reference TRBV5-1 and TRBJ2-3, reads KAGVTQTPRYLIKTRGQQVTLSCSPISGHRSVSWYQQTPGQGLQFLFEYFSETQRNKGNFPGRFSGRQFSNSRSEMNVSTLELGDSALYLCASSLDFSGNTQYFGPGTRLTVL.

This clone was detected a few times. J is TRBJ2-2 and V is TRBV29-1; D possibly matches TRBD1 or TRBD2 (6 bases each). The CDR3 length is 13 residues. Between the trimmed V and J ends, which lost 4 bases and 4 bases, there was a span of 10 bases. CDR1 is SQVTM and CDR2 is ANQGSEA in the germline V gene. Written as DNA, the CDR3 is TGCAGCGTTGCCGGGGGCGTCACCGGGGAGCTGTTTTTT. Protein product: CSVAGGVTGELFF.

This chain uses TRBV11-3 with TRBJ2-1; D tentatively reads TRBD1 or TRBD2 (5 bases each). CDR1 and CDR2 (germline): SGHNT, YENEEA. The CDR3 runs 14 residues. The V and J ends lost 4 bases and 6 bases respectively, with 13 bases between them. The CDR3 spells CASSSRGQSNEQFF. CDR3 sequence (DNA): TGTGCCAGCAGCTCCCGGGGCCAATCCAATGAGCAGTTCTTC.

The rearrangement joins TRBV15 to TRBJ2-1, with D uncertain. The CDR3 consists of 13 residues. Trimming took 2 bases from V and 7 from J, leaving 9 bases between them. CDR1 LNHNV and CDR2 YYDKDF come from the germline V gene (reference sequence). CDR3: CATSRHAENEQFF. DNA of the CDR3: TGTGCCACCAGCAGACACGCAGAGAATGAGCAGTTCTTC.

V and J are TRBV5-6 and TRBJ1-1; 8 bases fit TRBD1. Germline V CDR1 and CDR2: SGHDT, YYEEEE. The CDR3 runs 16 residues. V was pared by 5 bases and J by 0 bases, with 9 bases of the junction left unmatched. The CDR3 here is CASRRLTGDMNTEAFF. CDR3 DNA sequence: TGTGCCAGCAGACGGCTGACAGGGGACATGAACACTGAAGCTTTCTTT.

The rearrangement links TRBV11-2 to TRBJ1-1; tentative D call: TRBD1 (5 bases). This CDR3 is 14 amino acids long. Trimming left V 1 base short and J 5 bases short, with 11 bases between. Germline V CDR1 and CDR2: SGHAT, FQNNGV. CDR3 DNA sequence: TGTGCCAGCAGCTTAGGTCAGGGCTCAACTGAAGCTTTCTTT. It translates to CASSLGQGSTEAFF.

The rearrangement links TRBV28 to TRBJ1-5; unclear D gene. This CDR3 has 16 amino acids. V was shortened by 1 base and J by 2 bases, with 12 bases between the two germline ends. Germline CDR1 and CDR2: MDHEN and SYDVKM. CDR3 nucleotide sequence: TGTGCCAGCAGTTTATCTTTGGGCGGGGGCAATCAGCCCCAGCATTTT. It encodes CASSLSLGGGNQPQHF.

V gene TRBV4-1 combines with J gene TRBJ2-3; D tentatively reads TRBD1 or TRBD2 (5 bases each). CDR1 and CDR2 (germline): MGHRA, YSYEKL. V was clipped by 0 bases and J by 4 bases, with 8 bases between them. The CDR3 is made up of 14 amino acids. CDR3 DNA: TGCGCCAGCAGCCAAGAGACGGGGCCAGATACGCAGTATTTT. Translated, it gives CASSQETGPDTQYF.

Only one count was recorded for this clone. V gene TRBV20-1 combines with J gene TRBJ1-4, with D hard to call. The CDR3 has 10 amino acids. Trimming shortened V by 3 bases and J by 12 bases, and 8 bases separated the two germline ends. The germline V gene has CDR1 DFQATT and CDR2 SNEGSKA (reference sequence). CDR3 nucleotides: TGCAGTGCTAGTAGTAGGGAACTGTTTTTT. Translated, it gives CSASSRELFF.

This chain joins TRBV4-1 and TRBJ1-2; 7 nucleotides agree with TRBD1. The germline gives CDR1 MGHRA, CDR2 YSYEKL. Trimming cost V 2 bases and J 0 bases; bases outside gene matches: 9. There are 17 residues in the CDR3. The CDR3 bases are TGCGCCAGCAGCCAAAAGGACAGGACAACCGCTAACTATGGCTACACCTTC. This codes for CASSQKDRTTANYGYTF.

The chain combines TRBV5-1 with TRBJ2-7; 8 bases align to TRBD2. The CDR3 covers 14 residues. Trimming removed 3 bases from V and 0 bases from J; junction bases left unmatched: 2. The germline gives CDR1 SGHRS, CDR2 YFSETQ. CDR3 region: CASSWSGSSYEQYF. The CDR3 bases are TGCGCCAGCAGCTGGAGCGGGAGCTCCTACGAGCAGTACTTC.

CDR3 residues: CASSVGSRGRRIQETQYF. In DNA form, the CDR3 reads TGTGCCAGCAGCGTAGGGTCTCGGGGGCGGAGAATCCAAGAGACCCAGTACTTC. This rearrangement joins TRBV9 to TRBJ2-5, with D tentatively TRBD1 or TRBD2 (6 bases each). CDR1 and CDR2 (germline): SGDLS, YYNGEE. Deletions cut 0 bases from V and 1 base from J, with 19 bases between. The CDR3 spans 18 residues.

This chain uses TRBV28 with TRBJ1-3, with 9 bases that match TRBD1. The ends lost 5 bases at V and 0 bases at J; junction bases unmatched: 8. Germline lookup yields CDR1 MDHEN and CDR2 SYDVKM. The length of the CDR3 is 17 residues. CDR3 in amino acids: CASSLTGTGNSGNTIYF. The CDR3 DNA sequence: TGTGCCAGCAGTCTCACCGGGACAGGGAACTCTGGAAACACCATATATTTT.

The CDR3 DNA sequence: TGTGCCAGCAGTTACTCGGACAGGGAATCAAACACCATATATTTT. This sequence encodes CASSYSDRESNTIYF. The chain joins TRBV6-5 to TRBJ1-3, with 8 bases aligning to TRBD1. The CDR3 runs to 15 residues. From germline, CDR1 is MNHEY and CDR2 SVGAGI. The junction had 4 bases not matched to a gene; V was cut back by 0 bases and J by 6 bases.

This rearrangement joins TRBV2 to TRBJ1-3; D not certain. Germline CDR1 is SNHLY and CDR2 is FYNNEI. Trimming stripped 4 bases from V and 0 bases from J, with 7 bases between. This CDR3 comprises 14 residues. CDR3 bases: TGTGCCAGCAGTGGTCAGCCCTCTGGAAACACCATATATTTT. Its protein is CASSGQPSGNTIYF. The full variable domain, in which reference TRBV2 and TRBJ1-3 provide the parts outside the CDR3, is EPEVTQTPSHQVTQMGQEVILRCVPISNHLYFYWYRQILGQKVEFLVSFYNNEISEKSEIFDDQFSVERPDGSNFTLKIRSTKLEDSAMYFCASSGQPSGNTIYFGEGSWLTVV.

This chain connects TRBV6-1 to TRBJ2-7, with 7 bases identical to TRBD1. V lost 1 base and J lost 7; bases outside the gene matches: 10. The germline gives CDR1 MNHNS, CDR2 SASEGT. The CDR3 contains 15 residues. Here the CDR3 reads CASSEEGGRGSEQYF. Written as DNA, the CDR3 is TGTGCCAGCAGTGAAGAGGGCGGCAGGGGGAGTGAGCAGTACTTC.

This chain links TRBV2 with TRBJ1-3; no definite D call. Germline V lookup: CDR1 SNHLY, CDR2 FYNNEI. Trimming shortened V by 3 bases and J by 0 bases, and 9 bases separated the two germline ends. The CDR3 has 15 residues. The CDR3: CASSEASGSGNTIYF. CDR3 bases: TGTGCCAGCAGTGAGGCCAGCGGCTCTGGAAACACCATATATTTT.

The V call is TRBV12-1, the J call TRBJ2-7; the D call TRBD1 from the table was never checked on the DNA. TRBV12-1 is marked as a pseudogene. CDR3 length: 14 amino acids. CDR3 in DNA: TGTGCCCTCTTGGGGGCGGCCCGACGGTACGAGCAGTACTTC. Protein sequence: CALLGAARRYEQYF.

Here the CDR3 reads CASTTPPRGGGYTF. CDR3 in DNA: TGTGCCAGCACCACCCCCCCCAGGGGAGGTGGCTACACCTTC. The V gene is TRBV28, the J gene TRBJ1-2, with D possibly being TRBD1 (6 bases). CDR3 length: 14 amino acids. CDR1 MDHEN and CDR2 SYDVKM come from the germline V gene. The V and J ends lost 7 bases and 7 bases respectively, with 19 bases between them.